This passage covers 3 T cell receptor beta chains from one sample sequenced in a study of regulatory and conventional T cells in RAG deficiency. Genomic DNA came from blood conventional CD4+ T cells gated CD25-low CD127-high. Sequenced by immunoSEQ multiplex PCR; TCRdb stores in-frame clones only, minus some. The repertoire holds approximately 48,000 clones, with about nine tenths as singletons. This same sample was also taken into another study, of regulatory T cells. That source notes: The primer mix had 52 TRBV and 13 TRBJ primers.

Source material: CD4+ effector T cells sorted from blood. The origin of the receptors is a human donor in good health.

This clone came up once. This chain's CDR3 is CAWRGLAGLNEQFF. CDR3 bases: TGTGCCTGGCGTGGACTAGCGGGCCTCAATGAGCAGTTCTTC. V gene TRBV30 combines with J gene TRBJ2-1, with 11 bases matching TRBD2. J gave up 6 bases and V 5 bases, and 6 bases lay outside the gene matches. Germline CDR1 reads GTSNPN; CDR2 reads SVGIG (reference sequence). The CDR3 runs to 14 residues.

The rearrangement uses TRBV28 and TRBJ1-5; weak D call: TRBD1 (6 bases). The CDR3 runs 18 residues. CDR1 and CDR2 (germline): MDHEN, SYDVKM. Trimming removed 5 bases at V and 3 bases at J, with 23 bases between. For the CDR3, the DNA is TGTGCCAGCAGTCCACCCTCAGACAGGAAGACCTACAATCAGCCCCAGCATTTT. Amino acid sequence: CASSPPSDRKTYNQPQHF.

The chain links TRBV27 to TRBJ1-6, with a possible D match to TRBD1 (6 bases). The CDR3 has 16 residues. V was trimmed by 4 bases and J by 6 bases, leaving 16 bases between them. CDR1 MNHEY and CDR2 SMNVEV come from the germline V gene (reference sequence). The CDR3 spells CASSSSGTRPNSPLHF. The CDR3 DNA reads TGTGCCAGCAGTTCCTCCGGGACAAGACCTAATTCACCCCTCCACTTT.